This entry concerns a single T cell receptor beta chain. Its antigen is as yet unknown. The CDR3 length is 16 residues. V lost 4 bases and J lost 2; bases outside the gene matches: 5. Germline-derived CDR1 and CDR2 are SGDLS and YYNGEE. This sample is drawn from a study of cytomegalovirus exposure and HLA in healthy donors. General study results and limits: Evidence from a later analysis indicated that most CMV-associated TCR beta chains looked HLA-restricted. The classifier reportedly diagnosed cytomegalovirus status with high sensitivity and specificity.

13 Jbeta primers and 60 Vbeta primers were used for the PCR. TCRdb keeps only in-frame clones here, not all; method: immunoSEQ multiplex PCR. The sample yields about 72,000 clones, approximately 80% seen once. The sequenced sample was PBMCs. The genes are TRBV9 and TRBJ2-1; the match to TRBD2 covers 11 bases. This TCR derives from a man aged 35 to 55 in good health and CMV-seronegative. The CDR3 loop is CASSLLAGGPYNEQFF. DNA for the CDR3: TGTGCCAGCAGCCTTCTAGCGGGGGGACCCTACAATGAGCAGTTCTTC.